This TCR beta chain was recorded in a study of OX40 agonist ivuxolimab in advanced cancers. The wider study: At doses from 0.01 to 10 mg/kg, patients were given intravenous ivuxolimab every 2 weeks. Patients with prior anti-PD-1, anti-PD-L1 or anti-CTLA-4 therapy were eligible; 40% had some.

From germline, CDR1 is LNHDA and CDR2 SQIVND (reference sequence). V shed 5 bases and J 2 bases; nucleotides not matched to a gene: 8. This CDR3 spans 15 amino acids. Assay: immunoSEQ multiplex PCR; the TCRdb copy retains only in-frame clones and omits some. The table lists fewer than 45,000 clones, roughly 72% of them singletons, with around 25% in the top ten. General observations from the study: It was also the case that some nonresponders had low normalized T-cell clonal expansion.

About this clone itself: Its antigen is still unknown.

Sequencing used CD4+ or CD8+ T cells sorted from blood, obtained in a trial of the OX40 agonist ivuxolimab. The origin of this receptor is an adult with an advanced solid tumor such as melanoma, head and neck, liver or kidney cancer. The rearrangement uses TRBV19 and TRBJ2-7, with 8 bases identical to TRBD1. CDR3 sequence (DNA): TGTGCCAGTAGTCTCGACAGGGGTCAAACCTACGAGCAGTACTTC. It encodes CASSLDRGQTYEQYF.